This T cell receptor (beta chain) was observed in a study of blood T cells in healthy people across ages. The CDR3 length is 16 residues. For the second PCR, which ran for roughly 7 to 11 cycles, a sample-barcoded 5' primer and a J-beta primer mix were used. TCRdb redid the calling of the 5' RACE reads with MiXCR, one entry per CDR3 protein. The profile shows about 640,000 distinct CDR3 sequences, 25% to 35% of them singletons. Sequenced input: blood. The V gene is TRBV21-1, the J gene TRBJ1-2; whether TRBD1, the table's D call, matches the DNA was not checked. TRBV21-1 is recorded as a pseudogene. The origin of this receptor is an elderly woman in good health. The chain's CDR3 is CASSKGGLTEPYGYTF. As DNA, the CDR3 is TGTGCCAGCAGCAAAGGAGGCTTGACAGAGCCTTATGGCTACACCTTC.